These 2 T cell receptor beta chains came from one sample sequenced in a study of blood T cell repertoires in COVID-19 (dated by TCRdb to about 2020). Library creation used the immunoSEQ multiplex PCR assay. Not all clones reach the TCRdb copy of this immuneACCESS table, which keeps in-frame sequences only. Checked studies attribute under half of the gap to unresolved V genes and leave the rest unexplained. The sample table contains around 310,000 clones; only one count was recorded for roughly 90% of them. About 1% of the sample rests with the top ten. The sequencing sample was made of peripheral blood. The receptor set was obtained from a middle-aged woman with COVID-19, enrolled during active disease.

V gene TRBV29-1 combines with J gene TRBJ2-7; weak D call: TRBD2 (6 bases). Germline V gene sequence: CDR1 SQVTM, CDR2 ANQGSEA. V lost 6 bases, J lost 4 bases, and 7 bases lay in between. This CDR3 is 10 amino acids long. This CDR3 is CSVGGYEQYF. Written as DNA, the CDR3 is TGCAGCGTCGGAGGGTACGAGCAGTACTTC.

The J gene is TRBJ1-1, the V gene TRBV16; 11 bases line up with TRBD1. The J segment lost 4 bases and the V segment lost 9 bases, leaving 13 bases of the junction unmatched. CDR1 is KGHSY, CDR2 FQNENV, per germline. This CDR3 has 16 residues. CDR3 nucleotides: TGTGCCAGTAAGGGACAGGGGGTAAATTCGGGCACTGAAGCTTTCTTT. It codes for CASKGQGVNSGTEAFF.